This T cell receptor beta chain was found in a study of a mutant IDH1 vaccine in newly diagnosed glioma. This CDR3 region has 15 residues. Trimming took off 6 bases at V and 1 base at J, with 13 bases between the two ends. The germline CDR1 and CDR2 sequences are MNHNY and SVGAGI (reference sequence). On this clone: As yet, its antigen is unknown.

Profiled with immunoSEQ multiplex PCR; TCRdb holds only in-frame clones, not every one. The sample has about 64,000 clones; roughly four fifths are singletons. Sample time point: week 35, safety follow-up. Vaccine doses each comprised 300 ug of mutant IDH1 20-mer peptide, with topical imiquimod. The gene calls are TRBV6-6 and TRBJ1-5; D ambiguous. The sequence was collected from a man aged 45-65 years with glioma. The sample in question was PBMCs, obtained from a glioma patient whose treatment included an IDH1 peptide vaccine. The CDR3 reads CASSPQGRSNQPQHF. The CDR3 DNA sequence: TGTGCCAGCAGCCCACAAGGACGAAGCAATCAGCCCCAGCATTTT.